This TCR beta chain was documented in a study of technical replicates of blood from a few donors. This clone was recorded once. This CDR3 has 11 amino acids. Germline trimming cut 5 bases from V and 5 bases from J; bases unmatched to any gene: 1. From germline, CDR1 is SGHRS and CDR2 YFSETQ. Here immunoSEQ multiplex PCR was the method, and the copy in TCRdb shows in-frame clones only, minus some. The sample contains 70,000 to 85,000 clones, less than 98% of which appear only once. The chain is built from TRBV5-1 and TRBJ2-7, with 7 bases that match TRBD2. Material: T cells isolated from PBMCs. This receptor was taken from a human donor in good health. The CDR3 here is CASRTSHEQYF. The DNA for the CDR3 is TGCGCCAGCAGGACTAGCCACGAGCAGTACTTC. Combining the CDR3 with reference TRBV5-1 and TRBJ2-7 gives the whole variable domain KAGVTQTPRYLIKTRGQQVTLSCSPISGHRSVSWYQQTPGQGLQFLFEYFSETQRNKGNFPGRFSGRQFSNSRSEMNVSTLELGDSALYLCASRTSHEQYFGPGTRLTVT.